The entry below gives a single T cell receptor (beta chain) sequence along with its context. Its antigen is not known. Germline V gene lookup returns CDR1 KGHSH and CDR2 LQKENI. This CDR3 comprises 17 residues. V lost 2 bases to trimming and J lost 5 bases; unmatched junction nucleotides: 11. The sample comes from a study of shared clonotypes between healthy human individuals. Findings of the study overall: Researchers sampled blood only, noting tissue repertoires likely differ.

Measured with immunoSEQ multiplex PCR; TCRdb has only the in-frame clones, and not every one. The sample includes some 2,400,000 clones, about 94% seen only once; the top ten take more than 0.1%. In the CD4+ fraction, cells were divided into CD45RA+ naive and CD45RA-negative memory subsets. The sequencing sample was made of naive CD4+ T cells sorted from blood. The subset here: CD45RA+ positively selected. V gene TRBV18 combines with J gene TRBJ2-5; 10 nucleotides agree with TRBD2. The receptor's source is a man between 18 and 35 years old in good health. CDR3 protein: CASSPKRVAGGPETQYF. In DNA, the CDR3 is TGTGCCAGCTCACCAAAACGTGTAGCGGGAGGTCCGGAGACCCAGTACTTC.